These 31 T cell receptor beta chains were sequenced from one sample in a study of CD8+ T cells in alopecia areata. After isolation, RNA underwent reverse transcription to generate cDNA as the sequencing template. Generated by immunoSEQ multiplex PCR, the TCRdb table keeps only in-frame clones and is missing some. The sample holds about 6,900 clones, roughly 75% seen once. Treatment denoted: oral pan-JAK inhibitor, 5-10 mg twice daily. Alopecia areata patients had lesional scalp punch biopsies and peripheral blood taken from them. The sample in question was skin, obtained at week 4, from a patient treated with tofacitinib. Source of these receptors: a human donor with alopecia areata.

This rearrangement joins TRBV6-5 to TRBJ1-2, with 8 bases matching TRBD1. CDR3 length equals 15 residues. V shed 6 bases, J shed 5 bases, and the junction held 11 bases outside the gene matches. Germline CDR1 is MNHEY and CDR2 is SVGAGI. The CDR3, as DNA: TGTGCCAGCAGACAGGGGGTTGGGTCTCTATATGGCTACACCTTC. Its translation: CASRQGVGSLYGYTF.

The CDR3 loop reads CASRGTGGRITEAFF. The DNA of the CDR3 is TGTGCCAGCAGAGGGACAGGGGGCAGAATAACTGAAGCTTTCTTT. This chain links TRBV6-5 with TRBJ1-1, with 12 bases lining up with TRBD1. The CDR3 is 15 residues long. With 6 bases clipped from V and 5 bases from J, the junction kept 7 bases outside the gene matches. Germline lookup yields CDR1 MNHEY and CDR2 SVGAGI.

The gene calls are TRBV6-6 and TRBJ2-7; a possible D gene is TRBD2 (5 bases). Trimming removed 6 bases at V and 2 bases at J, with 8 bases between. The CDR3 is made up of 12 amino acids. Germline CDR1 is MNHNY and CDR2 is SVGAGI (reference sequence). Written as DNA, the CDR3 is TGTGCCAGCAGCGGGGAAACCTACGAGCAGTACTTC. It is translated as CASSGETYEQYF.

Here the CDR3 reads CASSYVNLDGYTF. The CDR3, as DNA: TGTGCCAGCAGCTACGTAAATCTTGATGGCTACACCTTC. The chain carries TRBV6-5 and TRBJ1-2; D gene uncertain. Germline CDR1 MNHEY, CDR2 SVGAGI. The CDR3 loop spans 13 amino acids. V was trimmed by 6 bases and J by 6 bases, leaving 14 bases between them.

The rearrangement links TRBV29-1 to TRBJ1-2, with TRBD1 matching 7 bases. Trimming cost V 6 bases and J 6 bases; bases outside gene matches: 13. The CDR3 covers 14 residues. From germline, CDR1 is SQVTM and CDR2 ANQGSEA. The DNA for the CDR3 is TGCAGCGTCGTGGACAGGATAGGGGGGCATGGCTACACCTTC. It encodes CSVVDRIGGHGYTF.

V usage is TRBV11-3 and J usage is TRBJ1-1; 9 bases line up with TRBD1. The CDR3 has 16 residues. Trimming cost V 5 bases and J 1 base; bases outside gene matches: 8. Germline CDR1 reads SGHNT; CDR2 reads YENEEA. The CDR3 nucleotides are TGTGCCAGCAGCCAAGGACAGGGGAGGGGGAACACTGAAGCTTTCTTT. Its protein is CASSQGQGRGNTEAFF.

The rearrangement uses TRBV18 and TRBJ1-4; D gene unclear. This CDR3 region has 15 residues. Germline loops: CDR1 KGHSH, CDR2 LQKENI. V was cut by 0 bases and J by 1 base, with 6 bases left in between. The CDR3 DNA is TGTGCCAGCTCACCACCGTCAGAAACTAATGAAAAACTGTTTTTT. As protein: CASSPPSETNEKLFF.

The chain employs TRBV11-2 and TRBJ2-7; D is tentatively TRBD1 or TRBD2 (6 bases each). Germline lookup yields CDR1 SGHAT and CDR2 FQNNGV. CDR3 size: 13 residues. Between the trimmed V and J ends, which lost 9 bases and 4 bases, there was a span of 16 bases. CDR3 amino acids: CASTGAGPYEQYF. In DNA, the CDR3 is TGTGCCAGTACGGGGGCAGGGCCATACGAGCAGTACTTC. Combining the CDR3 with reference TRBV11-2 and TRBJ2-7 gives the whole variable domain EAGVAQSPRYKIIEKRQSVAFWCNPISGHATLYWYQQILGQGPKLLIQFQNNGVVDDSQLPKDRFSAERLKGVDSTLKIQPAKLEDSAVYLCASTGAGPYEQYFGPGTRLTVT.

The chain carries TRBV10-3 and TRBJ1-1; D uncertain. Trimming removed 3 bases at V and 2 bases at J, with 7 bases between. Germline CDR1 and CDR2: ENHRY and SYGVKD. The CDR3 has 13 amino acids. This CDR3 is CAISEKANTEAFF. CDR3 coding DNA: TGTGCCATCAGTGAAAAGGCAAACACTGAAGCTTTCTTT.

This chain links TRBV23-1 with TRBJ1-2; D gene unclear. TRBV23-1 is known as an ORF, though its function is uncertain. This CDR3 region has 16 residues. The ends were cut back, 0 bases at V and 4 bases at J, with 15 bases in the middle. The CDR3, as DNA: TGCGCCAGCAGTCAATCGAAGACATCCCGTCCCTATGGCTACACCTTC. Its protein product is CASSQSKTSRPYGYTF.

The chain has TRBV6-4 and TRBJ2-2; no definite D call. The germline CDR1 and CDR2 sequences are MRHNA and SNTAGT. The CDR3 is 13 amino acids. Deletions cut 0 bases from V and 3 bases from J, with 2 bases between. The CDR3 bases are TGTGCCAGCAGTGACTCGGACACCGGGGAGCTGTTTTTT. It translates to CASSDSDTGELFF.

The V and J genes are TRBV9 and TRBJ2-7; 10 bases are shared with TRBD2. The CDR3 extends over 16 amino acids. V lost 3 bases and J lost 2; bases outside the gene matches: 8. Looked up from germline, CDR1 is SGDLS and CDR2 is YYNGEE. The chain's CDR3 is CASSGRASGGAYEQYF. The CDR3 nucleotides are TGTGCCAGCAGCGGTAGGGCGAGCGGGGGGGCCTACGAGCAGTACTTC.

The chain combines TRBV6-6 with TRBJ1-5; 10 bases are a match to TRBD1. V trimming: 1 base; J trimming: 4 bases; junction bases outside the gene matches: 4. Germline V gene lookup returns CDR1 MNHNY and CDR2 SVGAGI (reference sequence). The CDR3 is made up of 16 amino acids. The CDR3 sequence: CASSYYDRGPNQPQHF. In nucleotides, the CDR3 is TGTGCCAGCAGTTACTACGACAGGGGGCCAAATCAGCCCCAGCATTTT.

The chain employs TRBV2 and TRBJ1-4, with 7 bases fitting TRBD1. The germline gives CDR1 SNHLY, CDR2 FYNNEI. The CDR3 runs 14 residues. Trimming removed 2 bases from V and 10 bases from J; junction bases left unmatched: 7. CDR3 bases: TGTGCCAGCAGTGAATTGGGCAGGGGGGCAAAACTGTTTTTT. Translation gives CASSELGRGAKLFF.

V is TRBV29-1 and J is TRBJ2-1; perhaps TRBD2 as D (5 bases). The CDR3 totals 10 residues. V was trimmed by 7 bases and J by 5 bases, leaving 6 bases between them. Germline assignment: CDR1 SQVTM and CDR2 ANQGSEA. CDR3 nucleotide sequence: TGCAGCGCGGGGAACAATGAGCAGTTCTTC. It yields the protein CSAGNNEQFF.

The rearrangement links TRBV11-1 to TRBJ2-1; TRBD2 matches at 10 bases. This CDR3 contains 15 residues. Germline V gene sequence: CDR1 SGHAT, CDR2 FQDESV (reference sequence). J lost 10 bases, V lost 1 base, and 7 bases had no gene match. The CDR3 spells CASSLGLAGVVEQFF. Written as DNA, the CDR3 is TGTGCCAGCAGCTTAGGCCTAGCGGGAGTAGTAGAGCAGTTCTTC.

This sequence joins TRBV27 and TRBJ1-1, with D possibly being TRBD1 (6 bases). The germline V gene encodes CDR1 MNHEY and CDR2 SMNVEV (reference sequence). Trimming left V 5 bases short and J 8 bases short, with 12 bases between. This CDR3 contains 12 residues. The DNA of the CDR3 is TGTGCCAGCAGTGCCGGGACACTGGAAGCTTTCTTT. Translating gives CASSAGTLEAFF.

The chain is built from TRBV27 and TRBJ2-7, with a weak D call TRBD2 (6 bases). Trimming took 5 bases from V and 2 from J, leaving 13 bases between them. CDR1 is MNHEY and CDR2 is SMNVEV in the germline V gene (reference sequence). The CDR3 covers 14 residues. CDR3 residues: CASSITSTAYEQYF. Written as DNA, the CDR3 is TGTGCCAGCAGTATCACTAGCACCGCCTACGAGCAGTACTTC.

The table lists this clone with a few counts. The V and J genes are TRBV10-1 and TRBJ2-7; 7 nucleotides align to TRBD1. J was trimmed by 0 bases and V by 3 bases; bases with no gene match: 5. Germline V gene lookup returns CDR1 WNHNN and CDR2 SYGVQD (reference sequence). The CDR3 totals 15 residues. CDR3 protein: CASSEGTASSYEQYF. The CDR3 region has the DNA TGCGCCAGCAGTGAAGGGACAGCTAGCTCCTACGAGCAGTACTTC.

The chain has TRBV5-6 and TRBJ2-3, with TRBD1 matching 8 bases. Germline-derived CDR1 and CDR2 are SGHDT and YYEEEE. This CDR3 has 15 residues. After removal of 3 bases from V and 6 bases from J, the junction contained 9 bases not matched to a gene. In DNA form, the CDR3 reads TGTGCCAGCAGCTCTGCCGGGACAGGAGGGGATACGCAGTATTTT. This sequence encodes CASSSAGTGGDTQYF.

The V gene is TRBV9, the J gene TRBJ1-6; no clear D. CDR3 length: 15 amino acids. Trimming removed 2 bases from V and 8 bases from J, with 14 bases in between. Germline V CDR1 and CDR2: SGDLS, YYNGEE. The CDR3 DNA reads TGTGCCAGCAGCGTTCTCGGGTCGGCGGATTCACCCCTCCACTTT. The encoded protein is CASSVLGSADSPLHF. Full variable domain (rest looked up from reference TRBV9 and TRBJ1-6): DSGVTQTPKHLITATGQRVTLRCSPRSGDLSVYWYQQSLDQGLQFLIQYYNGEERAKGNILERFSAQQFPDLHSELNLSSLELGDSALYFCASSVLGSADSPLHFGNGTRLTVT.

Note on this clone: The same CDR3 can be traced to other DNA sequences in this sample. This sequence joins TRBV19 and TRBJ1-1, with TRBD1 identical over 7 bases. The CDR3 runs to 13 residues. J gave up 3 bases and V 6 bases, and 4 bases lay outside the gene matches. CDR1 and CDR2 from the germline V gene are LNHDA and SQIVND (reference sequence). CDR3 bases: TGTGCCAGTAGCACTCAGGGGGACACTGAAGCTTTCTTT. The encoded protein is CASSTQGDTEAFF.

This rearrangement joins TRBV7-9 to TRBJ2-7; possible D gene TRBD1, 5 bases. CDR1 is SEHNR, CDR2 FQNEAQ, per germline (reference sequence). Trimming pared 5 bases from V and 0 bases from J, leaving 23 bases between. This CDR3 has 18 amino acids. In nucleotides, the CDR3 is TGTGCCAGCAGCATAAGATCCCTACCCGACAGATACTCCTACGAGCAGTACTTC. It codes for CASSIRSLPDRYSYEQYF.

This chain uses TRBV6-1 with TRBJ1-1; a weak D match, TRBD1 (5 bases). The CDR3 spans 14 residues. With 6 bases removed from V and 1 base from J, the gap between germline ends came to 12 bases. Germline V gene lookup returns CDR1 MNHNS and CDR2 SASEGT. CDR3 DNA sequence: TGTGCCAGCAGCCTACAGGACTCGAACACTGAAGCTTTCTTT. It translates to CASSLQDSNTEAFF.

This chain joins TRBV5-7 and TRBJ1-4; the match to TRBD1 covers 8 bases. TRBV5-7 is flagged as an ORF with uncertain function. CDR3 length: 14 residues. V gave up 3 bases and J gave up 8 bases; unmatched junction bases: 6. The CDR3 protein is CASSSRGPGEKLFF. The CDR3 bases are TGTGCCAGCAGCTCCAGGGGGCCAGGCGAAAAACTGTTTTTT.

CDR3 nucleotides: TGCAGCGTGGAGCGGGATGGATCGTCTAAGCAGTACTTC. Residues: CSVERDGSSKQYF. The J gene is TRBJ2-7, the V gene TRBV29-1; 7 bases match TRBD2. CDR1 is SQVTM, CDR2 ANQGSEA, per germline. This CDR3 has 13 residues. Trimming cost V 6 bases and J 8 bases; bases outside gene matches: 13.

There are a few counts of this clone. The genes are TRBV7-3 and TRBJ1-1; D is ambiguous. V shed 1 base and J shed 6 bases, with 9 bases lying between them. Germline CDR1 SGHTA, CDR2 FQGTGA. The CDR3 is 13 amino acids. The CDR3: CASSLIRGAEAFF. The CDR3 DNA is TGTGCCAGCAGCTTAATAAGAGGCGCTGAAGCTTTCTTT.

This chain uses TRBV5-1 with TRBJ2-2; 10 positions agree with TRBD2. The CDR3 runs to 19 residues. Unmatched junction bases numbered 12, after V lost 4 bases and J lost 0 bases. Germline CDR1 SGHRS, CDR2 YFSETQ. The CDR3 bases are TGCGCCAGCAGCCAAGGACTAGCGGTTGTGGGATCGAACACCGGGGAGCTGTTTTTT. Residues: CASSQGLAVVGSNTGELFF.

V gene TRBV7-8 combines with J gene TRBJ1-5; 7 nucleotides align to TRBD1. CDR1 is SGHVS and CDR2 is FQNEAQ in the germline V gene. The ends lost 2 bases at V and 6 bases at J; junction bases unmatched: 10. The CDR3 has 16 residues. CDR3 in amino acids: CASSLIGGQRSQPQHF. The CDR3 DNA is TGTGCCAGCAGCTTAATAGGGGGACAGCGCAGTCAGCCCCAGCATTTT.

CDR3 DNA sequence: TGCAGCGTTGTCCCAAGACCTAACTATGGCTACACCTTC. Translated: CSVVPRPNYGYTF. The chain is built from TRBV29-1 and TRBJ1-2; unclear D gene. Per germline, CDR1 SQVTM and CDR2 ANQGSEA. Between the trimmed V and J ends, which lost 4 bases and 0 bases, there was a span of 9 bases. The CDR3 consists of 13 residues.

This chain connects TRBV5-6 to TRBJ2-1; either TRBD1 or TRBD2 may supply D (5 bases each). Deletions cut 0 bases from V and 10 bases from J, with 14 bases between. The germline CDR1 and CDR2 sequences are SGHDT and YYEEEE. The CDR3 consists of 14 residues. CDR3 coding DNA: TGTGCCAGCAGCTTGGAACTCTACGGGACGGAGCAGTTCTTC. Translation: CASSLELYGTEQFF.